This T cell receptor beta chain originates from a study of cytomegalovirus exposure and HLA in healthy donors. Use of 60 Vbeta and 13 Jbeta primers characterized the PCR. The table came from immunoSEQ multiplex PCR; TCRdb's copy has only in-frame clones and leaves some out. The data show over 150,000 clones, over 75% seen once. This clone has just a few counts. The V gene's germline CDR1 is SGHTA and CDR2 FQGNSA. This CDR3 contains 14 residues. The V and J ends lost 7 bases and 4 bases, in that order; junction bases with no gene match: 9. The sequenced sample was PBMCs. The sequence was collected from a woman aged 50 to 60 in good health and CMV-seropositive. The chain couples TRBV7-2 to TRBJ2-7; 8 bases are a match to TRBD1. The DNA for the CDR3 is TGTGCCAGCACCCCCCCGGACAGGGTATACGAGCAGTACTTC. Translation gives CASTPPDRVYEQYF.